This T cell receptor (beta chain) emerged from a study of vaccination and CD4 T cells after COVID-19. Study in general: SARS-CoV-2, HCoV-NL63, HCoV-OC43 and HCoV-229E supplied the overlapping spike peptides used to stimulate cells. Findings and caveats of the study: The median SARS-CoV-2-reactive clonotype number increased from around 20 to 38, without statistical significance.

The assay that was used to sequence DNA from cultured CD4+ T cells was the Oncomine TCR Beta short-read assay. MiXCR was run by TCRdb on the PCR reads, yielding one entry per CDR3 protein. This table has roughly 15,000 distinct CDR3 sequences, 45% to 50% appearing once. The treatment is: roughly nine-day PBMC culture with coronavirus spike peptide pools or control peptides (ViraFEST assay). Patients returned positive PCR results between March and December 2020, earlier than US Alpha, Beta and Delta variants. Negative selection yielded CD4+ T cells from day-10 cultures. The sample holds a few counts of this clonotype. The antigen remains unidentified. This CDR3 has 14 residues. Trimming cost V 4 bases and J 4 bases; bases outside gene matches: 5. Germline assignment: CDR1 MNHNS and CDR2 SASEGT.

The chain employs TRBV6-1 and TRBJ1-2; 8 nucleotides agree with TRBD1. Specimen: CD4+ T cells from blood, cultured in vitro. The clonotype originates from a human donor who had recovered from COVID-19. CDR3 in DNA: TGTGCCAGCAGTGGCCAGGGGGCTTTCTATGGCTACACCTTC. Protein: CASSGQGAFYGYTF.